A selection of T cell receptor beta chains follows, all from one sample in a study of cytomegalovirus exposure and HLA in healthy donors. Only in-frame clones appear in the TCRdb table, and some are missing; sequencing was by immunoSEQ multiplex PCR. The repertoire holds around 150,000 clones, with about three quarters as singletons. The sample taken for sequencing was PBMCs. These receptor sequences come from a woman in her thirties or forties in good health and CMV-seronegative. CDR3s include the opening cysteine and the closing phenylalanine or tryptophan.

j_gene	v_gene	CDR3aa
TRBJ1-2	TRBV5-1	CASSLQGESGYGYTF
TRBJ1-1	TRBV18	CASSIDRYTEAFF
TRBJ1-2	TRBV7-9	CASSLGTGNGYGYTF
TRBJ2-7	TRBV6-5	CASSYSIGAVIEQYF
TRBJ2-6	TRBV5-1	CASSLVGTSGANVLTF
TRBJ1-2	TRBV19	CASSIGSRFGYTF
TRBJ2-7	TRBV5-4	CASSPTSGTYEQYF
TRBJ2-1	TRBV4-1	CASSQEGTVIYNEQFF
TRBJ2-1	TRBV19	CASSPLTSGGASNEQFF
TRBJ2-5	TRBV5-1	CASRFSGETQYF
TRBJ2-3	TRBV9	CASSFRTSGGLTDTQYF
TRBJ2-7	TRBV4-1	CASSLMEHYEQYF
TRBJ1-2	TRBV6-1	CASRGDRGHYGYTF
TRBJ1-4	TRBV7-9	CSSSSRGSTTNEKLFF
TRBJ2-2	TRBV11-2	CASSLNQATRLFF
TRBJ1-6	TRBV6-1	CASSEPGQGRNSPLHF
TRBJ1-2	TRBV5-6	CASSLYLQGTAGYTF
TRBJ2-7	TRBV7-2	CASKRIPGLAGLTYEQYF
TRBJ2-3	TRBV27	CASSWGGGAGDTQYF
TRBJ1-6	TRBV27	CASSFRDRGNSPLHF
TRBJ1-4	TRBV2	CASRTDSEKLFF
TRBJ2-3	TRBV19	CASSKTGGTRDTQYF
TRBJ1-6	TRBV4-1	CASSQDATGNYNSPLHF
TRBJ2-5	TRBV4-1	CASSQTSGGPRSGETQYF
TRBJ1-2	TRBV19	CASSLRLIANYGYTF
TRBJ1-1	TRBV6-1	CASSERLLEAFF
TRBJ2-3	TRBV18	CASSKQGANTDTQYF
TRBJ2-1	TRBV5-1	CASSLGGTGFYNEQFF
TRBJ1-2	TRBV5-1	CASSSDVTTPRGYTF
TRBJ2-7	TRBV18	CASSIWTGPEQYF
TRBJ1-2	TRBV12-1	CASSFPPGLANYGYTF
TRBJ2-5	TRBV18	CASSPAWADQETQYF
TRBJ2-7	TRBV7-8	CASSLQGYEQYF
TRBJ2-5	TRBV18	CASSGGEQETQYF
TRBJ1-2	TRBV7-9	CASSWGQGGGYTF
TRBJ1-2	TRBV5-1	CASSSTGDGYTF
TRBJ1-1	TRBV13	CASSLAYRMNTEAFF
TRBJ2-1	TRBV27	CASSRQQGSYNEQFF
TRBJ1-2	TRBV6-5	CASSYSMGSGVGYTF
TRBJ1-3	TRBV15	CATSRDYMHSGNTIYF
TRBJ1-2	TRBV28	CASSPGTVYGYTF
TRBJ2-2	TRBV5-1	CASSLTGSTGELFF
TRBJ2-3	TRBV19	CASKLAGSAGDTQYF
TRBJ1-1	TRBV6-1	CASSRGGNTEAFF
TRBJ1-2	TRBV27	CASSLSGGNYGYTF
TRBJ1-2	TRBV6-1	CASSPSSWGVFGYTF
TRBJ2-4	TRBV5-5	CASSLRYIQYF
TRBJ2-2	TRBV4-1	CASSQGQPFTGELFF
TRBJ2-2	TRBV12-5	CASALAGGNYFGELFF